This passage covers 14 T cell receptor beta chains from one sample sequenced in a study of shared clonotypes between healthy human individuals. It was CD45RO-negative cells, positively selected for CCR7, that made up naive CD8 cells, with terminally differentiated effector memory CD45RA+ cells excluded. The repertoire was sequenced with immunoSEQ multiplex PCR; TCRdb's copy has only in-frame clones and lacks some. In the table there are about 2 million clones, roughly 95% of which are singletons. Sequenced material: naive CD8+ T cells sorted from blood. Source of these receptors: a man younger than 35 in good health.

On this clone: Other DNA sequences in this sample translate to the same CDR3. CDR3 DNA sequence: TGCGCCAGCAGTGAGTGGGAAAACACTGAAGCTTTCTTT. Translation: CASSEWENTEAFF. The chain has TRBV10-2 and TRBJ1-1; D ambiguous. Per germline, CDR1 WSHSY and CDR2 SAAADI. This CDR3 contains 13 residues. Trimming removed 1 base from V and 2 bases from J, with 5 bases in between.

The rearrangement links TRBV5-6 to TRBJ1-5; TRBD1 agrees at 9 bases. CDR3 length: 14 residues. After removal of 4 bases from V and 5 bases from J, the junction contained 4 bases not matched to a gene. Germline CDR1 SGHDT, CDR2 YYEEEE. In DNA, the CDR3 is TGTGCCAGCAGCGAACAGGGGGCACATCAGCCCCAGCATTTT. Encoded protein: CASSEQGAHQPQHF.

The V and J genes are TRBV30 and TRBJ2-3, with TRBD2 identical over 9 bases. The V segment lost 3 bases and the J segment 5 bases; nucleotides outside the gene matches: 6. Germline-derived CDR1 and CDR2 are GTSNPN and SVGIG (reference sequence). This CDR3 is built from 14 residues. CDR3 nucleotide sequence: TGTGCCTGGAGCTGGCTAGCGGGAAGAGATACGCAGTATTTT. It yields the protein CAWSWLAGRDTQYF.

The J gene is TRBJ2-7, the V gene TRBV28; TRBD1 matches at 10 bases. Germline CDR1 reads MDHEN; CDR2 reads SYDVKM. The CDR3 has 13 residues. V lost 6 bases, J lost 12 bases, and 11 bases stayed unmatched. The DNA of the CDR3 is TGTGCCAGCAGCAAGTACATGGGGACAGGGGCGTACTTC. Translated, it gives CASSKYMGTGAYF. Based on the CDR3 plus reference TRBV28 and TRBJ2-7, the full variable domain is DVKVTQSSRYLVKRTGEKVFLECVQDMDHENMFWYRQDPGLGLRLIYFSYDVKMKEKGDIPEGYSVSREKKERFSLILESASTNQTSMYLCASSKYMGTGAYFGPGTRLTVT.

The chain uses TRBV14 and TRBJ2-4, with D perhaps matching TRBD2 (5 bases). V was trimmed by 6 bases and J by 8 bases, leaving 14 bases between them. CDR1 and CDR2 from the germline V gene are SGHDN and FVKESK. The length of the CDR3 is 13 residues. The CDR3 here is CASSPWTLDIQYF. In DNA form, the CDR3 reads TGTGCCAGCAGTCCCTGGACTCTGGACATTCAGTACTTC.

This clone came up once. The same CDR3 arises from other DNA sequences in this sample as well. The chain combines TRBV27 with TRBJ2-7; no definite D call. Trimming took 4 bases from V and 1 from J, leaving 8 bases between them. Germline CDR1 and CDR2: MNHEY and SMNVEV (reference sequence). The CDR3 totals 13 residues. CDR3 bases: TGTGCCAGCAGTTACGGCCATTCCTACGAGCAGTACTTC. As protein: CASSYGHSYEQYF.

The chain carries TRBV27 and TRBJ2-3; 9 nucleotides line up with TRBD1. The trim removed 8 bases at V and 4 bases at J, leaving 16 bases unmatched. From germline, CDR1 is MNHEY and CDR2 SMNVEV (reference sequence). This CDR3 has 17 amino acids. The CDR3 region is CASGPSPGTGIADTQYF. The CDR3 DNA reads TGTGCCAGCGGCCCGTCACCCGGGACAGGGATCGCAGATACGCAGTATTTT.

This chain uses TRBV19 with TRBJ2-1, with TRBD1 identical over 7 bases. Looked up from germline, CDR1 is LNHDA and CDR2 is SQIVND (reference sequence). The junction had 4 bases not matched to a gene; V was cut back by 3 bases and J by 5 bases. The length of the CDR3 is 14 residues. For the CDR3, the DNA is TGTGCCAGTAGTATGGGGACAGCGGACAATGAGCAGTTCTTC. Translated, it gives CASSMGTADNEQFF. The complete variable domain, with remaining parts taken from reference TRBV19 and TRBJ2-1, reads DGGITQSPKYLFRKEGQNVTLSCEQNLNHDAMYWYRQDPGQGLRLIYYSQIVNDFQKGDIAEGYSVSREKKESFPLTVTSAQKNPTAFYLCASSMGTADNEQFFGPGTRLTVL.

The genes are TRBV6-4 and TRBJ2-3, with unresolved D. V lost 3 bases to trimming and J lost 2 bases, with 6 bases between them. There are 13 residues in the CDR3. Germline lookup yields CDR1 MRHNA and CDR2 SNTAGT. This CDR3 is CASSDRYTDTQYF. CDR3 coding DNA: TGTGCCAGCAGTGATCGGTACACAGATACGCAGTATTTT.

The chain joins TRBV9 to TRBJ2-2, with a tentative D call TRBD1 (6 bases). CDR1 is SGDLS, CDR2 YYNGEE, per germline. V was pared by 4 bases and J by 2 bases, with 18 bases between. The CDR3 loop spans 17 amino acids. The CDR3 protein is CASSYPMDSLNTGELFF. In nucleotides, the CDR3 is TGTGCCAGCAGCTACCCAATGGACAGCCTTAACACCGGGGAGCTGTTTTTT.

As to this clone: Other nucleotide sequences in the sample specify the same CDR3. This rearrangement joins TRBV7-9 to TRBJ2-1; 12 bases align to TRBD2. V lost 2 bases, J lost 7 bases, and 3 bases stayed unmatched. The CDR3 runs to 15 residues. Germline V gene data show CDR1 as SEHNR and CDR2 as FQNEAQ (reference sequence). This CDR3 is CASSLLAGGPNEQFF. The CDR3 DNA sequence: TGTGCCAGCAGCTTACTAGCGGGAGGGCCTAATGAGCAGTTCTTC.

A word on this clone: This same CDR3 is encoded by further DNA sequences in the sample. The V and J genes are TRBV5-6 and TRBJ2-1, with D perhaps assigned TRBD1 or TRBD2 (5 bases each). Germline V gives CDR1 SGHDT, CDR2 YYEEEE. The CDR3 covers 12 residues. The V and J ends lost 4 bases and 9 bases respectively, with 11 bases between them. The CDR3 sequence is CASSLGVGEQFF. In DNA, the CDR3 is TGTGCCAGCAGCCTGGGGGTGGGTGAGCAGTTCTTC.

This chain links TRBV4-1 with TRBJ1-6, with 12 bases fitting TRBD1. CDR1 and CDR2 (germline): MGHRA, YSYEKL. The J segment lost 1 base and the V segment lost 4 bases, leaving 11 bases of the junction unmatched. This CDR3 region has 20 residues. CDR3 region: CASSLTGTGGDLSYNSPLHF. CDR3 nucleotides: TGCGCCAGCAGCCTAACCGGGACAGGGGGCGATCTGTCCTATAATTCACCCCTCCACTTT.

The chain employs TRBV7-8 and TRBJ2-3, with TRBD2 identical over 10 bases. Germline CDR1 is SGHVS and CDR2 is FQNEAQ. This CDR3 has 16 residues. The junction had 9 bases not matched to a gene; V was cut back by 5 bases and J by 4 bases. The CDR3, as DNA: TGTGCCAGCAGCGTACGGACTAGCGGAAGGGCAGATACGCAGTATTTT. The encoded protein is CASSVRTSGRADTQYF.